The rows below give T cell receptor beta chains drawn from one sample of a study of blood T cell repertoires in COVID-19. The protocol was immunoSEQ multiplex PCR, while the TCRdb copy is restricted to in-frame clones and leaves out a portion. The table has under 75,000 clones, around 83% seen once. Sequenced sample: peripheral blood. These TCRs come from a human donor in a cohort sampled during active COVID-19. Both conserved end residues are part of each CDR3. Each record gives: D gene, V gene, J gene, clone size, CDR3 DNA, CDR3 protein. A D gene is named only where the DNA matches it firmly. Only some rows state a clone size, as once, few, many or a class for expanded clones.

D gene: NA
V gene: TRBV21-1
J gene: TRBJ1-2
clone size: NA
CDR3 DNA: TGTGCCAGCAGCAAAATTCGCCCCGGGACAGGGTATGGCTACACCTTC
CDR3 protein: CASSKIRPGTGYGYTF

D gene: TRBD1
V gene: TRBV19
J gene: TRBJ1-2
clone size: NA
CDR3 DNA: TGTGCCAGTAGTAGGGACAGGGCGGCGGATGGCTACACCTTC
CDR3 protein: CASSRDRAADGYTF

D gene: TRBD2
V gene: TRBV7-2
J gene: TRBJ2-5
clone size: NA
CDR3 DNA: TGTGCCAGCAGCTGGGGGGGGGAGACCCAGTACTTC
CDR3 protein: CASSWGGETQYF

D gene: TRBD1
V gene: TRBV18
J gene: TRBJ2-3
clone size: once
CDR3 DNA: TGTGCCAGCTCTCCTAGACAGGGGGGAACAGATACGCAGTATTTT
CDR3 protein: CASSPRQGGTDTQYF

D gene: NA
V gene: TRBV18
J gene: TRBJ2-1
clone size: NA
CDR3 DNA: TGTGCCAGCTCACCACTTGTAGCGGCCCGTAACGGTGAGCAGTTCTTC
CDR3 protein: CASSPLVAARNGEQFF

D gene: NA
V gene: TRBV6-5
J gene: TRBJ2-1
clone size: NA
CDR3 DNA: TGTGCCAGCAGTCGACTTGGGGAGCAGTTCTTC
CDR3 protein: CASSRLGEQFF

D gene: NA
V gene: TRBV5-1
J gene: TRBJ1-4
clone size: NA
CDR3 DNA: TGCGCCAGCAGCCCTGACTTGTCATCAACTAATGAAAAACTGTTTTTT
CDR3 protein: CASSPDLSSTNEKLFF

D gene: NA
V gene: TRBV28
J gene: TRBJ2-7
clone size: NA
CDR3 DNA: TGTGCCAGCAGTCTCTCCGGGACTTCTACCTACGAGCAGTACTTC
CDR3 protein: CASSLSGTSTYEQYF

D gene: TRBD1
V gene: TRBV7-2
J gene: TRBJ1-5
clone size: NA
CDR3 DNA: TGTGCCAGCAGCTCCACAGGGGTGGGTCAGCCCCAGCATTTT
CDR3 protein: CASSSTGVGQPQHF

D gene: TRBD1
V gene: TRBV19
J gene: TRBJ2-5
clone size: NA
CDR3 DNA: TGTGCCAGTAGTATAGGACAGGGATGGGAGACCCAGTACTTC
CDR3 protein: CASSIGQGWETQYF

D gene: NA
V gene: TRBV30
J gene: TRBJ2-2
clone size: NA
CDR3 DNA: TGTGCCTGGAGTCGGAGAACCGGGGAGCTGTTTTTT
CDR3 protein: CAWSRRTGELFF

D gene: TRBD1
V gene: TRBV12-3/TRBV12-4
J gene: TRBJ1-2
clone size: NA
CDR3 DNA: TGTGCCAGCAGTTTAACAGGGGTGGGCTACACCTTC
CDR3 protein: CASSLTGVGYTF

D gene: NA
V gene: TRBV29-1
J gene: TRBJ1-2
clone size: NA
CDR3 DNA: TGCAGCGTTGAAGATCAGGGCATCTTCGGCTATGGCTACACCTTC
CDR3 protein: CSVEDQGIFGYGYTF

D gene: TRBD1
V gene: TRBV6-5
J gene: TRBJ2-1
clone size: NA
CDR3 DNA: TGTGCCAGCAGGGACCAGACAGGGGGTGAGCAGTTCTTC
CDR3 protein: CASRDQTGGEQFF

D gene: NA
V gene: TRBV2
J gene: TRBJ1-6
clone size: NA
CDR3 DNA: TGTGCCAGCAGTGAAGCCGGTAAAGGGGGTTCATATAATTCACCCCTCCACTTT
CDR3 protein: CASSEAGKGGSYNSPLHF

D gene: NA
V gene: TRBV29-1
J gene: TRBJ1-5
clone size: NA
CDR3 DNA: TGCAGCGTTGGCGATCAGCCCCAGCATTTT
CDR3 protein: CSVGDQPQHF

D gene: NA
V gene: TRBV30
J gene: TRBJ2-1
clone size: NA
CDR3 DNA: TGTGCCTGGAGTGTAACCCGAGGCAATGAGCAGTTCTTC
CDR3 protein: CAWSVTRGNEQFF

D gene: TRBD1
V gene: TRBV29-1
J gene: TRBJ1-2
clone size: few
CDR3 DNA: TGCAGCGTCCTGAAGGGGGCCACTAACTATGGCTACACCTTC
CDR3 protein: CSVLKGATNYGYTF

D gene: NA
V gene: TRBV5-1
J gene: TRBJ2-7
clone size: NA
CDR3 DNA: TGCGCCAGCAGCTCAACACCCAGGGGCTCCTACGAGCAGTACTTC
CDR3 protein: CASSSTPRGSYEQYF

D gene: TRBD2
V gene: TRBV5-4
J gene: TRBJ2-3
clone size: NA
CDR3 DNA: TGTGCCAGCAGCTTCAGGGAGGGCACAAATACGCAGTATTTT
CDR3 protein: CASSFREGTNTQYF

D gene: NA
V gene: TRBV9
J gene: TRBJ2-1
clone size: NA
CDR3 DNA: TGTGCCAGCAGCGTGACTACCCGGAGCTCCTACAATGAGCAGTTCTTC
CDR3 protein: CASSVTTRSSYNEQFF

D gene: NA
V gene: TRBV4-2
J gene: TRBJ2-2
clone size: NA
CDR3 DNA: TGTGCCAGCAGCCAAGTGGTAGCCGGGATTACCGGGGAGCTGTTTTTT
CDR3 protein: CASSQVVAGITGELFF